This entry describes one TCR beta chain. No antigen is known for it. This CDR3 fails to terminate in the conserved phenylalanine or tryptophan, so it likely reflects a read error. Researchers generated TCR beta cDNA from approximately 450 ng of total RNA, relying on a constant-region primer. Slightly modified ARM-PCR served as the procedure for the TCR beta libraries. These libraries came from three rounds of nested multiplex PCR. The first two PCR rounds used TRBV1-TRBV30 forward primers with a C-beta reverse primer, around 10 cycles each. TCRdb used MiXCR to reprocess the multiplex PCR reads, holding one entry per CDR3 protein. This sample yields about 190,000 distinct CDR3 sequences, of which 85% are seen a single time; about a sixth belongs to the top ten. The sample originates from a study of tumor-infiltrating lymphocytes in primary liver carcinoma. CDR1 is SQVTM, CDR2 ANQGSEA, per germline. The junction had 11 bases not matched to a gene; V was cut back by 5 bases and J by 10 bases. The CDR3 consists of 14 residues.

Extraction of RNA together with DNA used about 20-34 mg of unsorted bulk tissue. Every tumor sample had over 75% viable tumor cells. Study-level findings and limits: Lower overlap was observed for tumor-adjacent and tumor-blood pairs relative to tumor region pairs.

The sequence was collected from a man in his forties with primary liver carcinoma and hepatitis B virus infection. The sequencing sample was made of tumor tissue from primary liver carcinoma. The gene calls are TRBV29-1 and TRBJ2-2; 9 bases match TRBD1. This CDR3 is CSVNGDRDTKELFL. The CDR3 DNA sequence: TGCAGCGTTAATGGGGACAGGGACACCAAGGAGCTGTTTTTA.